A selection of T cell receptor beta chains follows, all from one sample in a study of immune cell composition in non-small cell lung cancer. Clones were read by immunoSEQ multiplex PCR, and TCRdb kept only the in-frame ones, dropping some. The sample consists of some 13,000 clones, around 75% of them appearing once. The sequencing input was lung tumor tissue. The receptors stem from a human donor with non-small cell lung cancer. The CDR3 runs from the conserved cysteine through the conserved F or W. D genes are given only for firm matches. For some rows the clone size is stated as once, few or many, or as a class when expanded; others skip it.

>TRBV6-1|TRBJ2-7|.|TRBD2
TGTGCCAGCAGCTCACTAGCGGGAGGTCCCTACGAGCAGTACTTC
CASSSLAGGPYEQYF
>TRBV28|TRBJ2-7|.|TRBD2
TGTGCCAGCAGTTTACTAGCGGGAGGGTACGAGCAGTACTTC
CASSLLAGGYEQYF
>TRBV27|TRBJ2-2|.|.
TGTGCCAGCAGTTACTCCGGGACAGGGTGGCGGGAGGGCTTAAACACCGGGGAGCTGTTTTTT
CASSYSGTGWREGLNTGELFF
>TRBV2|TRBJ1-3|few|.
TGTGCCAGCAAAGTTGACAGAGGAAACACCATATATTTT
CASKVDRGNTIYF
>TRBV25-1|TRBJ2-1|.|.
TGTGCCAGCAGTGAATTGGAGGGGTGGTACAATGAGCAGTTCTTC
CASSELEGWYNEQFF
>TRBV5-4|TRBJ2-5|.|TRBD2
TGTGCCAGCAGCTTGGGACTAGCGGGGGGGCTCCGAGAGACCCAGTACTTC
CASSLGLAGGLRETQYF
>TRBV7-2|TRBJ2-5|.|.
TGTGCCAGCAGCTTAGACGGGAGAGGTGTAGAGACCCAGTACTTC
CASSLDGRGVETQYF
>TRBV28|TRBJ2-7|.|TRBD1
TGTGCCAGCAGTTCCGAACCGACAGGGATCGGGCTCTACGAGCAGTACTTC
CASSSEPTGIGLYEQYF
>TRBV9|TRBJ2-1|.|TRBD2
TGTGCCAGCAGCGGCGGGGGGGCCGATGAGCAGTTCTTC
CASSGGGADEQFF
>TRBV5-4|TRBJ1-1|.|TRBD1
TGTGCCAGCAGCCCGCCGGGACAGCAAAACACTGAAGCTTTCTTT
CASSPPGQQNTEAFF
>TRBV6-5|TRBJ1-2|.|.
TGTGCCAGCAGTTACACCAAACAGGGCTATGGCTACACCTTC
CASSYTKQGYGYTF
>TRBV19|TRBJ1-5|few|TRBD1
TGTGCCAGTAGCCCGACAGGGGGAAAAAGTCAGCCCCAGCATTTT
CASSPTGGKSQPQHF
>TRBV4-2|TRBJ2-1|.|TRBD1
TGTGCCAGCAGCCAAGACGCCAGGGGGACAAACAATGAGCAGTTCTTC
CASSQDARGTNNEQFF
>TRBV2|TRBJ1-5|.|.
TGTGCCAGCAGTGATATACAGCCGAATCAGCCCCAGCATTTT
CASSDIQPNQPQHF
>TRBV7-3|TRBJ2-7|.|.
TGTGCCAGCGGAGGAGGTCTACGGGGGTGGGAGCAGTACTTC
CASGGGLRGWEQYF
>TRBV27|TRBJ2-1|.|TRBD2
TGTGCCAGCAGTTTATGGGGCGGGGGGTCACACAATGAGCAGTTCTTC
CASSLWGGGSHNEQFF
>TRBV10-2|TRBJ1-2|few|.
TGCGCCAGCAGCCCACAGGGCTGGGACTATGGCTACACCTTC
CASSPQGWDYGYTF
>TRBV7-3|TRBJ2-7|.|.
TGTGCCAGCAGCTCCTCCCCCGGTTACGAGCAGTACTTC
CASSSSPGYEQYF
>TRBV30|TRBJ1-1|.|.
TGTGCCTGCTATAGGGGCTTGGGAACGGGGAACACTGAAGCTTTCTTT
CACYRGLGTGNTEAFF
>TRBV14|TRBJ2-7|few|TRBD1
TGTGCCAGCAGCTTACCCGGGACAGGTCTTCGCGAGCAGTACTTC
CASSLPGTGLREQYF
>TRBV7-9|TRBJ1-6|once|.
TGTGCCAGCAGCTTAGGCCAGGGTTCACCCCTCCACTTT
CASSLGQGSPLHF
>TRBV4-2|TRBJ1-2|.|.
TGTGCCAGCAGCTCCACGGACATTGACTATGGCTACACCTTC
CASSSTDIDYGYTF
>TRBV5-6|TRBJ2-5|.|TRBD1
TGTGCCAGCAGCCCGGACAGGGGGCTCGAAGAGACCCAGTACTTC
CASSPDRGLEETQYF
>TRBV4-3|TRBJ1-2|.|.
TGCGCCAGCAGCCAAGATATAGGAGTCTATGGCTACACCTTC
CASSQDIGVYGYTF
>TRBV7-8|TRBJ1-2|few|.
TGTGCCAGCAGCTTAAATGCCCAGGGATTTGGCTACACCTTC
CASSLNAQGFGYTF
>TRBV6-5|TRBJ2-6|few|.
TGTGCCAGCAGGACAGAGATAACTGGGGCCAACGTCCTGACTTTC
CASRTEITGANVLTF
>TRBV27|TRBJ2-7|.|TRBD2
TGTGCCAGCGCTGGACTAGCGGACTACTACGAGCAGTACTTC
CASAGLADYYEQYF
>TRBV6-1|TRBJ1-2|.|.
TGTGCCAGCAGTGAAGAGGCCGGGGATGGCTACACCTTC
CASSEEAGDGYTF
>TRBV19|TRBJ1-5|.|.
TGTGCCAGTAGTATTCTCAATCAGCCCCAGCATTTT
CASSILNQPQHF